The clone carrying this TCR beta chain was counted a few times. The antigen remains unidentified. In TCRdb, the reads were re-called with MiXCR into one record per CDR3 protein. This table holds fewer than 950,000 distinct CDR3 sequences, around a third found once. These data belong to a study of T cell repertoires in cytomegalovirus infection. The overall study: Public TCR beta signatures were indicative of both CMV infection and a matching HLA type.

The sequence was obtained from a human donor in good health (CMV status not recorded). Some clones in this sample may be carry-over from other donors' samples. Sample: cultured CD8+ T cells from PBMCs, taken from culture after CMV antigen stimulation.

CDR3 nucleotides: TGTGCCAGCAATGCGGGAGCTAGTGGGACCGATACGCAGTATTTT. It translates to CASNAGASGTDTQYF. The chain recombines TRBV28 with TRBJ2-3; 7 positions agree with TRBD2. Trimming removed 7 bases from V and 6 bases from J; junction bases left unmatched: 13. This CDR3 comprises 15 residues. Germline lookup yields CDR1 MDHEN and CDR2 SYDVKM. The entire variable domain, with the rest obtained from reference TRBV28 and TRBJ2-3, is as follows: DVKVTQSSRYLVKRTGEKVFLECVQDMDHENMFWYRQDPGLGLRLIYFSYDVKMKEKGDIPEGYSVSREKKERFSLILESASTNQTSMYLCASNAGASGTDTQYFGPGTRLTVL.